The source of this T cell receptor (beta chain) is a study of CD8 T cells in ankylosing spondylitis. The CDR3 has 15 amino acids. CDR1 is SQVTM, CDR2 ANQGSEA, per germline. V shed 4 bases, J shed 5 bases, and the junction held 10 bases outside the gene matches. A single record per CDR3 protein comes from TCRdb applying MiXCR to the 5' RACE reads. This repertoire shows about 240,000 distinct CDR3 sequences, roughly a tenth found once; its top ten account for 2.5% to 3%. This clonotype appeared a single time. The genes are TRBV29-1 and TRBJ1-4; 7 bases fit TRBD1. The receptor was isolated from a male donor with ankylosing spondylitis or in good health (not recorded which). Specimen: blood, either unsorted or a sorted T cell fraction (not recorded which). The CDR3: CSVVPQGETNEKLFF. The CDR3 DNA reads as TGCAGCGTTGTCCCGCAGGGGGAAACGAATGAAAAACTGTTTTTT.